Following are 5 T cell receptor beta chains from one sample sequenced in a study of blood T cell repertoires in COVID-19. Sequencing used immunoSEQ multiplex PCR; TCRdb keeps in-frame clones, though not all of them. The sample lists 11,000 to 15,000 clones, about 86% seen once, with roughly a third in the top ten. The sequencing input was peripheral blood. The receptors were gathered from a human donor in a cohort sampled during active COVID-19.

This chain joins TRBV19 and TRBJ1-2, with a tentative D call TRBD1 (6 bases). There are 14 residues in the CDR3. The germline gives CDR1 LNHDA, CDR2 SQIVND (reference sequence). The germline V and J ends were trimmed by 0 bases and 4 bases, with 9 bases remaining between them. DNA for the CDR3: TGTGCCAGTAGTATAGAGGGCAGGGGCTATGGCTACACCTTC. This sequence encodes CASSIEGRGYGYTF.

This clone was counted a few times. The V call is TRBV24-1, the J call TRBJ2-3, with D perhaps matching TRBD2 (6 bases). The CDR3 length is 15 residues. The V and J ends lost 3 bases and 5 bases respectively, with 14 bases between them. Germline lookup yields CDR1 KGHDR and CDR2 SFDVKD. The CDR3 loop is CATSDMGRLGDTQYF. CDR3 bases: TGTGCCACCAGTGATATGGGGAGGCTCGGAGATACGCAGTATTTT.

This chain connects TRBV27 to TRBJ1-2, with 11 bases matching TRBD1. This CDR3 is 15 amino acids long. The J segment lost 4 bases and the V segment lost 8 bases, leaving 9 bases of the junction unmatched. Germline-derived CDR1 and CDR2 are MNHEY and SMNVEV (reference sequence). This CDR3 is CASRGGQGARYGYTF. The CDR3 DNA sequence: TGTGCCAGCCGAGGAGGACAGGGGGCCCGCTATGGCTACACCTTC.

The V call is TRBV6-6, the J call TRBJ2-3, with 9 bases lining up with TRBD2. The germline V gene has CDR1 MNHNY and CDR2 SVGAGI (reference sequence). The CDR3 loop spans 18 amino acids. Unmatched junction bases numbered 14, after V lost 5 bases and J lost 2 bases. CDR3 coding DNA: TGTGCCAGCAGTCTCAGGTGGGCTAGCGGGGAGCCCACAGATACGCAGTATTTT. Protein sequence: CASSLRWASGEPTDTQYF.

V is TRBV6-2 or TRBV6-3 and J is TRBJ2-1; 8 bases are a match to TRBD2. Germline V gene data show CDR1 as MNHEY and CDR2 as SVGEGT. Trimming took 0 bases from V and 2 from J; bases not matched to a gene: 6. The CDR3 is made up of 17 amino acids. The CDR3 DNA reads TGTGCCAGCAGTTACTCACCAGCGGGAGTCCCCTACAATGAGCAGTTCTTC. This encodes CASSYSPAGVPYNEQFF.